The source of this T cell receptor (beta chain) is a study of control samples from healthy donors and cancer patients. This CDR3 has 15 amino acids. Germline V lookup: CDR1 SGDLS, CDR2 YYNGEE. Trimming shortened V by 1 base and J by 3 bases, and 13 bases separated the two germline ends. Some clones are missing from TCRdb's copy, which holds only in-frame ones; the method was immunoSEQ multiplex PCR. In the table there are 150,000 to 200,000 clones, 75% to 95% of which are singletons. The rearrangement uses TRBV9 and TRBJ1-1, with TRBD1 as a possible D gene (6 bases). Sequenced: blood. This TCR was sampled from a woman aged 35 to 49 in good health. Written as DNA, the CDR3 is TGTGCCAGCAGCGTACGAGACAGGTCTCACACTGAAGCTTTCTTT. This sequence encodes CASSVRDRSHTEAFF.